The sequence of this T cell receptor beta chain was determined in a study of blood T cell repertoires in COVID-19. Authors' data handling: Scientists estimated how many nucleated cells there were by amplifying reference gene primers. Repertoires were generated with immunoSEQ multiplex PCR, while TCRdb's copy carries only in-frame clones and drops some. Clonal size and the V and J genes are those of that table, whereas D and trimming came from the DNA. This sample has about 200,000 clones, with about nine tenths found just once. The sample comprised peripheral blood. The TCR originated in a woman between 65 and 79 years old with acute or convalescent COVID-19.

The CDR3 region is CASSLGGQGTSPLHF. The CDR3 bases are TGTGCCAGCAGCTTAGGGGGACAGGGAACTTCACCCCTCCACTTT. V usage is TRBV7-9 and J usage is TRBJ1-6; 9 bases align to TRBD1. This CDR3 region has 15 residues. V lost 1 base to trimming and J lost 9 bases; unmatched junction nucleotides: 4. The germline V gene encodes CDR1 SEHNR and CDR2 FQNEAQ (reference sequence).